Listed here is a single TCR beta chain. Trimming removed 2 bases from V and 7 bases from J, with 11 bases in between. This CDR3 spans 13 amino acids. The germline gives CDR1 SQVTM, CDR2 ANQGSEA. Profiling relied on immunoSEQ multiplex PCR, and the TCRdb table lists in-frame clones only, not all of them. Here the sample spans 180,000 or so clones, approximately 87% being singletons. The data originate from a study of blood T cell repertoires in COVID-19. Turning to the study itself: COVID-19 samples from acute and convalescent phases originated in the United States, Italy and Spain. T cells, B-cell-depleted T cells, or PBMCs provided the cDNA or gDNA that served as material.

Enrollees, roughly 18 to 89 years old, lived in about two dozen US areas. Sequencing was carried out using PBMCs or T cells enriched from blood (not recorded which). The TCR sequence derives from a woman aged 45-59 years who had recovered from COVID-19. This chain joins TRBV29-1 and TRBJ2-2, with a possible D match to TRBD1 (6 bases). The DNA for the CDR3 is TGCAGCGTTGAATCTGGACAGTACGGGGAGCTGTTTTTT. Protein product: CSVESGQYGELFF.